This T cell receptor beta chain was identified during a study of control samples from healthy donors and cancer patients. Produced via immunoSEQ multiplex PCR; TCRdb's table is partial and in-frame only. The sample shows around 94,000 clones, roughly 94% of them seen only once. After removal of 3 bases from V and 5 bases from J, the junction contained 8 bases not matched to a gene. Germline V gives CDR1 SGHTS, CDR2 YDEGEE. The CDR3 consists of 16 residues. V gene TRBV5-8 combines with J gene TRBJ2-2, with TRBD2 matching 9 bases. Input material: blood. This receptor was taken from a woman aged 18-29 years in good health. The CDR3 here is CASSYQREALTGELFF. CDR3 bases: TGTGCCAGCAGCTATCAGCGGGAGGCTCTAACCGGGGAGCTGTTTTTT.